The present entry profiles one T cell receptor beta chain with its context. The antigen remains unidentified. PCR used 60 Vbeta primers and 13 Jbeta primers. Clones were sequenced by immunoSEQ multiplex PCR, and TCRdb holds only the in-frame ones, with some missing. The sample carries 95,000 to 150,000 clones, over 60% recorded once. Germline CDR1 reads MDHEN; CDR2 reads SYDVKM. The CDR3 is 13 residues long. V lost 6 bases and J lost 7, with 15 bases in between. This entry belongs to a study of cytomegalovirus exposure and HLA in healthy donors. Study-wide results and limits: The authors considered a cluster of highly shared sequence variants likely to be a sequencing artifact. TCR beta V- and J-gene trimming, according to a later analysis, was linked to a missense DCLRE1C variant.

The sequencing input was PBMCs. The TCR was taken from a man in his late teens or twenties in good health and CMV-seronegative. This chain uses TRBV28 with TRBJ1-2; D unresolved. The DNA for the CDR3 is TGTGCCAGCAGGAGGGAGGCCCGCTGTGGCTACACCTTC. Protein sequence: CASRREARCGYTF.